These T cell receptor beta chains were read from a single sample in a study of blood T cell repertoires in COVID-19. Assay: immunoSEQ multiplex PCR; the TCRdb copy retains only in-frame clones and omits some. The repertoire has approximately 75,000 clones, approximately 87% of them found once; the top ten carry around a sixth. What was sequenced was peripheral blood. The source is an elderly woman with acute or convalescent COVID-19. CDR3s include the opening cysteine and the closing phenylalanine or tryptophan. The D gene is left open where the match is weak. Clone size, where shown, is once, few, many, or a class for clones that have expanded.

J: TRBJ2-1
size: .
D: .
V: TRBV5-1
DNA: TGCGCCAGCAGCTTGGTTCATCAGGCCAGAGATGAGCAGTTCTTC
CDR3: CASSLVHQARDEQFF

J: TRBJ2-1
size: .
D: TRBD2
V: TRBV6-2/TRBV6-3
DNA: TGTGCCAGCAGCTCTACCAGACTAGCGCCCTCCTACAATGAGCAGTTCTTC
CDR3: CASSSTRLAPSYNEQFF

J: TRBJ1-4
size: .
D: .
V: TRBV7-8
DNA: TGTGCCAGCAGCTTCCCGGGGTTGGATGAAAAACTGTTTTTT
CDR3: CASSFPGLDEKLFF

J: TRBJ1-2
size: .
D: TRBD1
V: TRBV28
DNA: TGTGCCAGCAGTTCCGGGACAGATTATGGCTACACCTTC
CDR3: CASSSGTDYGYTF

J: TRBJ2-2
size: .
D: TRBD2
V: TRBV3-1/TRBV3-2
DNA: TGTGCCGCCCAGCGGGGCTCGAACACCGGGGAGCTGTTTTTT
CDR3: CAAQRGSNTGELFF

J: TRBJ1-1
size: .
D: .
V: TRBV27
DNA: TGTGCCAGCAGTTCTTTTCTTGGACAGAACACTGAAGCTTTCTTT
CDR3: CASSSFLGQNTEAFF

J: TRBJ2-2
size: .
D: TRBD2
V: TRBV19
DNA: TGTGCCAGGGACGGGACTAGCGGGAGTCCCGGGGAGCTGTTTTTT
CDR3: CARDGTSGSPGELFF

J: TRBJ1-2
size: .
D: TRBD1
V: TRBV20-1
DNA: TGCAGTGCTAGTGGTGGGCAGGGGGGTGATAATGGCTACACCTTC
CDR3: CSASGGQGGDNGYTF

J: TRBJ2-3
size: .
D: .
V: TRBV5-4
DNA: TGTGCCAGCAGCTTGTATTCTTCAGCCAGGAGCACAGATACGCAGTATTTT
CDR3: CASSLYSSARSTDTQYF

J: TRBJ1-6
size: .
D: .
V: TRBV19
DNA: TGTGCCAGTAGTATCCGACAGCCGAATTCACCCCTCCACTTT
CDR3: CASSIRQPNSPLHF

J: TRBJ2-3
size: .
D: TRBD1
V: TRBV29-1
DNA: TGCAGCGTCGGGACAGGTCGTTCCACAGATACGCAGTATTTT
CDR3: CSVGTGRSTDTQYF

J: TRBJ2-3
size: .
D: TRBD1
V: TRBV18
DNA: TGTGCCAGCTCACAAGGACAGGGGAGCTCGGGGCCAGATACGCAGTATTTT
CDR3: CASSQGQGSSGPDTQYF

J: TRBJ2-3
size: .
D: TRBD2
V: TRBV5-1
DNA: TGCGCCCGCAGCTCGGGGGGGGCACCTAGCACAGATACGCAGTATTTT
CDR3: CARSSGGAPSTDTQYF

J: TRBJ2-5
size: .
D: TRBD1
V: TRBV13
DNA: TGTGCCAGCAGCCCGACAGGGTCACAAGAGACCCAGTACTTC
CDR3: CASSPTGSQETQYF

J: TRBJ1-6
size: .
D: TRBD1
V: TRBV6-1
DNA: TGTGCCAGCAGTGGGATACAGGGGCGATCCTATAATTCACCCCTCCACTTT
CDR3: CASSGIQGRSYNSPLHF

J: TRBJ2-7
size: .
D: TRBD1
V: TRBV5-1
DNA: TGCGCCAGCAGCCAGGTCTCCGGGACAGGGATCTACGAGCAGTACTTC
CDR3: CASSQVSGTGIYEQYF

J: TRBJ2-4
size: .
D: TRBD2
V: TRBV4-1
DNA: TGCGCCAGCAGCCAAGATCTAGCGGAGATAGCCAAAAACATTCAGTACTTC
CDR3: CASSQDLAEIAKNIQYF

J: TRBJ1-6
size: .
D: TRBD1
V: TRBV15
DNA: TGTGCCACCAAATCGGACAGGGGGGGAAATTCACCCCTCCACTTT
CDR3: CATKSDRGGNSPLHF

J: TRBJ1-5
size: few
D: .
V: TRBV27
DNA: TGTGCCAGCAGCCCCGGCAGGGTGAGGAATCAGCCCCAGCATTTT
CDR3: CASSPGRVRNQPQHF

J: TRBJ1-3
size: .
D: .
V: TRBV4-1
DNA: TGCGCCAGCAGCCAAGATCAAGGAGGAGGGTCTGGAAACACCATATATTTT
CDR3: CASSQDQGGGSGNTIYF

J: TRBJ2-7
size: .
D: TRBD1
V: TRBV29-1
DNA: TGCAGCGTCCTCCCAAGGACAGGGACTTACGAGCAGTACTTC
CDR3: CSVLPRTGTYEQYF

J: TRBJ1-5
size: few
D: TRBD1
V: TRBV7-9
DNA: TGTGCCAGCAGCCCCGGGACAGGGTATCAGCCCCAGCATTTT
CDR3: CASSPGTGYQPQHF

J: TRBJ2-7
size: .
D: TRBD2
V: TRBV5-1
DNA: TGCGCCAGCAGAGACACTAGCGGGGGAATCTACGAGCAGTACTTC
CDR3: CASRDTSGGIYEQYF

J: TRBJ2-7
size: .
D: TRBD1
V: TRBV19
DNA: TGTGCCAGTAGTTCCCCGGGACAGGTCTACGAGCAGTACTTC
CDR3: CASSSPGQVYEQYF

J: TRBJ2-5
size: .
D: TRBD2
V: TRBV19
DNA: TGTGCCAGTAAGGATTTCGGGGGGAGAGGCGCCCAGTACTTC
CDR3: CASKDFGGRGAQYF

J: TRBJ2-7
size: .
D: TRBD1
V: TRBV19
DNA: TGTGCCAGTAGTGGGCGACAGGGCAGCTCCTACGAGCAGTACTTC
CDR3: CASSGRQGSSYEQYF

J: TRBJ2-3
size: .
D: .
V: TRBV14
DNA: TGTGCCAGCAAACAGGGAAGCACAGATACGCAGTATTTT
CDR3: CASKQGSTDTQYF

J: TRBJ2-1
size: .
D: .
V: TRBV18
DNA: TGTGCCAGCTCACCAGACAGAAGTCTCAATGAGCAGTTCTTC
CDR3: CASSPDRSLNEQFF

J: TRBJ1-6
size: .
D: .
V: TRBV7-9
DNA: TGTGCCAGCAGAAGACAGGTTCCGTCGGATAATTCACCCCTCCACTTT
CDR3: CASRRQVPSDNSPLHF

J: TRBJ2-3
size: once
D: .
V: TRBV27
DNA: TGTGCCAGCAAGTGGAGGGGTCCAGATACGCAGTATTTT
CDR3: CASKWRGPDTQYF

J: TRBJ2-7
size: .
D: .
V: TRBV5-1
DNA: TGCGCCAGCAGCTTGAGTGGGCCCTCGGTCCACGAGCAGTACTTC
CDR3: CASSLSGPSVHEQYF

J: TRBJ2-1
size: .
D: .
V: TRBV29-1
DNA: TGCAGCGTTGTAAATAACAATGAGCAGTTCTTC
CDR3: CSVVNNNEQFF

J: TRBJ2-1
size: few
D: TRBD2
V: TRBV9
DNA: TGTGCCAGCAGCGTAGCGATTAGCGGGGGTGCCAATGAGCAGTTCTTC
CDR3: CASSVAISGGANEQFF

J: TRBJ1-5
size: .
D: .
V: TRBV3-1/TRBV3-2
DNA: TGTGCCAGCAGCCAAGGGGGAGGGATGGGCAATCAGCCCCAGCATTTT
CDR3: CASSQGGGMGNQPQHF

J: TRBJ1-1
size: .
D: TRBD1
V: TRBV13
DNA: TGTGCCAGCAGCCAAGGATTCGGGACAGGGAAGACTGAAGCTTTCTTT
CDR3: CASSQGFGTGKTEAFF

J: TRBJ1-2
size: .
D: .
V: TRBV9
DNA: TGTGCCAGCAGCGAGGGGGATTTTTATGGCTACACCTTC
CDR3: CASSEGDFYGYTF

J: TRBJ2-7
size: .
D: TRBD1
V: TRBV5-4
DNA: TGTGCCAGCAGCGTACCGGGACAGGGGTCCTACGAGCAGTACTTC
CDR3: CASSVPGQGSYEQYF

J: TRBJ1-2
size: once
D: TRBD1
V: TRBV29-1
DNA: TGCAGCGCTATATCCGGGACAGGGGGCGCGGGAGGCTACACCTTC
CDR3: CSAISGTGGAGGYTF

J: TRBJ1-1
size: .
D: .
V: TRBV5-1
DNA: TGCGCCAGCAGCGCCCCTTCCGGACAGCGGAACACTGAAGCTTTCTTT
CDR3: CASSAPSGQRNTEAFF

J: TRBJ1-2
size: .
D: TRBD1
V: TRBV4-1
DNA: TGCGCCAGCAGCCATGCCGGGACAGGGGATGGCTACACCTTC
CDR3: CASSHAGTGDGYTF

J: TRBJ2-7
size: .
D: .
V: TRBV28
DNA: TGTGCCAGCAGTTTGGGGCGCTACGAGCAGTACTTC
CDR3: CASSLGRYEQYF

J: TRBJ2-7
size: few
D: .
V: TRBV5-5
DNA: TGTGCCAGCAGCTCAGGAGGTGACGAGCAGTACTTC
CDR3: CASSSGGDEQYF

J: TRBJ1-1
size: once
D: .
V: TRBV10-1
DNA: TGCGCCAGCAGTGAGACGGCAGGGGAGAATGAAGCTTTCTTT
CDR3: CASSETAGENEAFF

J: TRBJ1-1
size: once
D: TRBD1
V: TRBV12-3/TRBV12-4
DNA: TGTGCCAGCAGGGACAGGCAAGTCTCTGAAGCTTTCTTT
CDR3: CASRDRQVSEAFF

J: TRBJ1-1
size: .
D: .
V: TRBV30
DNA: TGTGCCTGGAATGTCGCCAGGGCCACTGAAGCTTTCTTT
CDR3: CAWNVARATEAFF

J: TRBJ1-2
size: .
D: .
V: TRBV5-1
DNA: TGCGCCAGCAGCGTGACAGGCCGCTATGGCTACACCTTC
CDR3: CASSVTGRYGYTF

J: TRBJ2-1
size: .
D: .
V: TRBV11-2
DNA: TGTGCCAGCAGCTCCTACTCGGGGAAGTCCTACAATGAGCAGTTCTTC
CDR3: CASSSYSGKSYNEQFF

J: TRBJ2-5
size: .
D: .
V: TRBV30
DNA: TGTGCCTGGAGTGTCAGGGGAGAGACCCAGTACTTC
CDR3: CAWSVRGETQYF

J: TRBJ1-5
size: .
D: TRBD1
V: TRBV9
DNA: TGTGCCAGCAGCGTAGGGACAGGGCGCCAGCCCCAGCATTTT
CDR3: CASSVGTGRQPQHF

J: TRBJ2-1
size: .
D: TRBD2
V: TRBV5-6
DNA: TGTGCCAGCAGCCCGGGACTAGCGGGGTGGGGTGAGCAGTTCTTC
CDR3: CASSPGLAGWGEQFF

J: TRBJ2-2
size: .
D: TRBD2
V: TRBV11-2
DNA: TGTGCCAGCAGCCCCCAGACTAGCGGGAGAGTGAACGGGGAGCTGTTTTTT
CDR3: CASSPQTSGRVNGELFF

J: TRBJ2-2
size: .
D: TRBD2
V: TRBV2
DNA: TGTGCCAGCACCACCGGGGGGGGGTACACCGGGGAGCTGTTTTTT
CDR3: CASTTGGGYTGELFF

J: TRBJ2-7
size: .
D: TRBD1
V: TRBV19
DNA: TGTGCCAGTAGAGGGGGGACAGGACAAAGCTACGAGCAGTACTTC
CDR3: CASRGGTGQSYEQYF

J: TRBJ2-3
size: once
D: TRBD2
V: TRBV10-3
DNA: TGTGCCATCAGTGTCACCAATGAGACCGGGACTAGCGTCGATACGCAGTATTTT
CDR3: CAISVTNETGTSVDTQYF

J: TRBJ1-1
size: few
D: .
V: TRBV13
DNA: TGTGCCAGCAGCAGCGGGAGGAAAGGGGCAGGCACTGAAGCTTTCTTT
CDR3: CASSSGRKGAGTEAFF

J: TRBJ1-3
size: .
D: .
V: TRBV28
DNA: TGTGCCAGCAGTCCTCGGCCGGGGGTACCTGGAAACACCATATATTTT
CDR3: CASSPRPGVPGNTIYF

J: TRBJ2-3
size: .
D: TRBD1
V: TRBV11-3
DNA: TGTGCCAGCAGCACCCGGACAGGGGCGATGACAGATACGCAGTATTTT
CDR3: CASSTRTGAMTDTQYF

J: TRBJ2-7
size: .
D: TRBD2
V: TRBV7-3
DNA: TGTGCCAGCAGCCTGGGGCTAGCGGGAGCCTACGAGCAGTACTTC
CDR3: CASSLGLAGAYEQYF

J: TRBJ1-3
size: .
D: TRBD1
V: TRBV19
DNA: TGTGCCAGTAGTGCCGGGACAGGGGCCCTCTCTGGAAACACCATATATTTT
CDR3: CASSAGTGALSGNTIYF